This T cell receptor beta chain derives from a study of CD8 T cells in Susac syndrome. The CDR3 spans 15 residues. CDR1 is SGHNT and CDR2 is YYREEE in the germline V gene (reference sequence). Trimming removed 1 base at V and 3 bases at J, with 14 bases between. In the case of this clonotype: What it binds is not known.

Random hexamers were used to reverse transcribe about 0.45 to 1 ug of RNA. TCRdb used MiXCR to reprocess the immunoSEQ multiplex PCR reads, holding one entry per CDR3 protein. In the table there are tens of thousands of distinct CDR3 sequences, under 96% of which are singletons. Study-wide results and limits: TCR sequencing and HLA analysis covered a relatively small number of individuals.

The authors carried out high-throughput sequencing of TCR beta. They applied it to CD8+ and CD4+ T cells obtained from blood. The patients who served as multiple sclerosis controls were treatment-naive and had stable or active relapsing-remitting disease that fulfilled the revised McDonald criteria. FACS was used to enrich TEMRA cells, whereas the CD8+ and CD4+ T cells were obtained by negative isolation. The receptor's source is a human donor with multiple sclerosis. The chain joins TRBV5-4 to TRBJ2-7; tentatively, D is TRBD1 (6 bases). The sample consisted of CD4+ T cells from PBMCs. Written as DNA, the CDR3 is TGTGCCAGCAGCTTGCAGGGGCTCCTTTACTACGAGCAGTACTTC. It specifies CASSLQGLLYYEQYF. Using reference TRBV5-4 and TRBJ2-7 for the parts outside the CDR3, the full variable domain is ETGVTQSPTHLIKTRGQQVTLRCSSQSGHNTVSWYQQALGQGPQFIFQYYREEENGRGNFPPRFSGLQFPNYSSELNVNALELDDSALYLCASSLQGLLYYEQYFGPGTRLTVT.